This T cell receptor (beta chain) was observed in a study of CD8+ T cells in alopecia areata. The treatment is: oral pan-JAK inhibitor, 5-10 mg twice daily. RNA extraction was followed by reverse transcription into cDNA, which acted as the sequencing template. Clones were sequenced by immunoSEQ multiplex PCR, and TCRdb holds only the in-frame ones, with some missing. Of approximately 130,000 clones detected, about 59% appear once; the ten largest clones hold around 5.4%. The CDR3 sequence is 17 residues long. Trimming stripped 0 bases from V and 6 bases from J, with 21 bases between. Germline V lookup: CDR1 SGHRS, CDR2 YFSETQ.

This TCR was recovered from a human donor with alopecia areata. The rearrangement uses TRBV5-1 and TRBJ1-1; a possible D gene is TRBD1 (6 bases). The material sequenced was CD4+ T cells sorted from blood, taken at week 4, from a patient treated with tofacitinib. The CDR3 coding sequence is TGCGCCAGCAGCTTGGCTGGGGACACTTGGGGTCGAGCTGAAGCTTTCTTT. It codes for CASSLAGDTWGRAEAFF. Together with reference TRBV5-1 and TRBJ1-1, the CDR3 gives the full variable domain: KAGVTQTPRYLIKTRGQQVTLSCSPISGHRSVSWYQQTPGQGLQFLFEYFSETQRNKGNFPGRFSGRQFSNSRSEMNVSTLELGDSALYLCASSLAGDTWGRAEAFFGQGTRLTVV.